These 17 T cell receptor beta chains were all obtained from the same sample, sequenced in a study of T cells in tumors after PD-1 blockade. Produced via immunoSEQ multiplex PCR; TCRdb's table is partial and in-frame only. The sample contains approximately 35,000 clones, 78% of which appear only once. The specimen comprised PBMCs, sampled before anti-PD-1 treatment. These receptors came from a human donor with basal cell carcinoma.

The V and J genes are TRBV11-3 and TRBJ2-7; the D gene is possibly TRBD2 (6 bases). The CDR3 is 16 amino acids. Trimming stripped 5 bases from V and 0 bases from J, with 17 bases between. In germline, CDR1 is SGHNT, CDR2 YENEEA. In nucleotides, the CDR3 is TGTGCCAGCAGCCGAAAATTCGGAGGGATCTCCTACGAGCAGTACTTC. Its translation is CASSRKFGGISYEQYF. The full variable domain, in which reference TRBV11-3 and TRBJ2-7 provide the parts outside the CDR3, is EAGVVQSPRYKIIEKKQPVAFWCNPISGHNTLYWYLQNLGQGPELLIRYENEEAVDDSQLPKDRFSAERLKGVDSTLKIQPAELGDSAVYLCASSRKFGGISYEQYFGPGTRLTVT.

The chain combines TRBV4-3 with TRBJ2-3; D unclear. CDR3 length: 18 residues. The V end was cut by 4 bases, the J end by 0 bases, with 20 bases between. Germline CDR1 is LGHNA and CDR2 is YSLEER. CDR3 coding DNA: TGCGCCAGCAGCCCCATTGGTGTCAGTAAGTTAAGCACAGATACGCAGTATTTT. Its protein product is CASSPIGVSKLSTDTQYF.

The rearrangement joins TRBV28 to TRBJ1-1; D not resolved. Germline lookup yields CDR1 MDHEN and CDR2 SYDVKM. Deletions cut 3 bases from V and 1 base from J, with 9 bases between. This CDR3 comprises 14 residues. The CDR3 bases are TGTGCCAGCAGTTTGGTTGGACCGAACACTGAAGCTTTCTTT. This encodes CASSLVGPNTEAFF.

The V and J genes are TRBV14 and TRBJ2-5; 8 nucleotides match TRBD2. The CDR3 contains 15 residues. With V trimmed by 8 bases and J by 4 bases, 12 bases remained unmatched. Germline V gene data show CDR1 as SGHDN and CDR2 as FVKESK. CDR3 in amino acids: CASSRMTGGRETQYF. CDR3 nucleotides: TGTGCCAGCTCCCGTATGACGGGAGGGCGAGAGACCCAGTACTTC.

This chain uses TRBV19 with TRBJ2-1; 9 bases line up with TRBD2. Germline CDR1 reads LNHDA; CDR2 reads SQIVND (reference sequence). The trim removed 0 bases at V and 7 bases at J, leaving 10 bases unmatched. The CDR3 has 17 residues. The CDR3 DNA reads TGTGCCAGTAGTATAGAAGGCGCGGGGGGGCTCGGAAATGAGCAGTTCTTC. It translates to CASSIEGAGGLGNEQFF. Based on the CDR3 plus reference TRBV19 and TRBJ2-1, the full variable domain is DGGITQSPKYLFRKEGQNVTLSCEQNLNHDAMYWYRQDPGQGLRLIYYSQIVNDFQKGDIAEGYSVSREKKESFPLTVTSAQKNPTAFYLCASSIEGAGGLGNEQFFGPGTRLTVL.

V gene TRBV19 combines with J gene TRBJ1-2; tentative D call: TRBD1 (5 bases). The CDR3 runs 15 residues. V lost 6 bases to trimming and J lost 6 bases, with 20 bases between them. Germline CDR1 is LNHDA and CDR2 is SQIVND (reference sequence). Here the CDR3 reads CASREQATYQNGYTF. The CDR3 coding sequence is TGTGCCAGTAGAGAACAGGCGACCTACCAAAATGGCTACACCTTC. Variable domain in full (rest from reference TRBV19 and TRBJ1-2): DGGITQSPKYLFRKEGQNVTLSCEQNLNHDAMYWYRQDPGQGLRLIYYSQIVNDFQKGDIAEGYSVSREKKESFPLTVTSAQKNPTAFYLCASREQATYQNGYTFGSGTRLTVV.

The V call is TRBV19, the J call TRBJ2-1; the match to TRBD1 covers 7 bases. With V trimmed by 0 bases and J by 8 bases, 7 bases remained unmatched. Germline V CDR1 and CDR2: LNHDA, SQIVND (reference sequence). The CDR3 extends over 15 amino acids. The CDR3 DNA follows: TGTGCCAGTAGTATAGACAGGGGGACCTGGGATGAGCAGTTCTTC. Translation gives CASSIDRGTWDEQFF.

This chain connects TRBV4-1 to TRBJ1-2; 9 bases fit TRBD1. The CDR3 consists of 15 residues. The germline V gene encodes CDR1 MGHRA and CDR2 YSYEKL. V gave up 3 bases and J gave up 3 bases; unmatched junction bases: 5. The CDR3 region has the DNA TGCGCCAGCAGCCAGGGACGGACAGGGGACTATGGCTACACCTTC. Protein: CASSQGRTGDYGYTF.

This clone showed up just a few times. In the same sample, other DNA sequences code for this CDR3. The chain uses TRBV28 and TRBJ2-5, with 9 positions matching TRBD2. J was trimmed by 5 bases and V by 8 bases; bases with no gene match: 15. The CDR3 spans 16 residues. In germline, CDR1 is MDHEN, CDR2 SYDVKM. For the CDR3, the DNA is TGTGCCAGCTGTTGGCGGGGGGGCGCGGGGGAGGAGACCCAGTACTTC. The encoded protein is CASCWRGGAGEETQYF.

CDR3 coding DNA: TGTGCCAGCAGCTTAGACAGGGCACAAGAGACCCAGTACTTC. Its translation: CASSLDRAQETQYF. The chain carries TRBV7-9 and TRBJ2-5; D is perhaps TRBD1 (6 bases). The CDR3 contains 14 residues. The V end lost 1 base, the J end lost 2 bases, and 8 bases lay between the germline ends. From germline, CDR1 is SEHNR and CDR2 FQNEAQ (reference sequence).

The CDR3 spells CASCRGGGGTDTQYF. The CDR3 DNA is TGTGCTAGCTGTCGGGGGGGCGGGGGCACAGATACGCAGTATTTT. The V gene is TRBV12-5, the J gene TRBJ2-3; 8 bases fit TRBD2. The CDR3 extends over 15 amino acids. V gave up 9 bases and J gave up 1 base; unmatched junction bases: 9. Germline loops: CDR1 LGHNT, CDR2 FRNRAP.

V gene TRBV18 combines with J gene TRBJ1-5, with 7 bases aligning to TRBD1. The J segment lost 9 bases and the V segment lost 2 bases, leaving 7 bases of the junction unmatched. The CDR3 is 14 residues long. Germline V CDR1 and CDR2: KGHSH, LQKENI. CDR3 coding DNA: TGTGCCAGCTCACCAGGGACAGCCAAGGGGCCCCAGCATTTT. Translation gives CASSPGTAKGPQHF.

The chain is built from TRBV7-2 and TRBJ2-7, with 14 bases fitting TRBD2. The CDR3 covers 15 residues. The germline CDR1 and CDR2 sequences are SGHTA and FQGNSA. With 4 bases clipped from V and 4 bases from J, the junction kept 3 bases outside the gene matches. The CDR3 sequence: CASSSTSGRVYEQYF. CDR3 bases: TGTGCCAGCAGCTCGACTAGCGGGAGGGTATACGAGCAGTACTTC.

The chain couples TRBV7-9 to TRBJ2-3; no reliable D call. The CDR3 consists of 14 residues. Germline assignment: CDR1 SEHNR and CDR2 FQNEAQ (reference sequence). Trimming shortened V by 5 bases and J by 1 base, and 10 bases separated the two germline ends. The CDR3 is CASSRELGTDTQYF. The CDR3 nucleotides read TGTGCCAGCAGCCGAGAGCTGGGCACAGATACGCAGTATTTT.

Comment on this clone: An end of the junction does not agree with germline; a read error may underlie this. The V gene is TRBV6-5, the J gene TRBJ1-2, with D possibly matching TRBD1 (5 bases). Germline values: CDR1 MNHEY, CDR2 SVGAGI. The CDR3 is made up of 15 amino acids. This CDR3 is CVSSYFLDGADGYTF. In DNA, the CDR3 is TGTGTCAGCAGTTACTTCCTTGACGGGGCCGATGGCTACACCTTC.

DNA for the CDR3: TGTGCCAGCAGCCAAATAACAGGGTTCGTGGGCAATGAGCAGTTCTTC. It encodes CASSQITGFVGNEQFF. This rearrangement joins TRBV7-9 to TRBJ2-1; D is possibly TRBD1 (6 bases). The CDR3 runs to 16 residues. V gave up 5 bases and J gave up 6 bases, with 20 bases separating them. CDR1 and CDR2 from the germline V gene are SEHNR and FQNEAQ (reference sequence).

The chain carries TRBV28 and TRBJ2-1; perhaps TRBD2 as D (6 bases). The CDR3 runs to 16 residues. Trimming removed 5 bases from V and 4 bases from J, with 18 bases in between. Germline V gene lookup returns CDR1 MDHEN and CDR2 SYDVKM. The CDR3 coding sequence is TGTGCCAGCAGTATCCCCGGGACTGCCCGGTACAATGAGCAGTTCTTC. Translation gives CASSIPGTARYNEQFF.